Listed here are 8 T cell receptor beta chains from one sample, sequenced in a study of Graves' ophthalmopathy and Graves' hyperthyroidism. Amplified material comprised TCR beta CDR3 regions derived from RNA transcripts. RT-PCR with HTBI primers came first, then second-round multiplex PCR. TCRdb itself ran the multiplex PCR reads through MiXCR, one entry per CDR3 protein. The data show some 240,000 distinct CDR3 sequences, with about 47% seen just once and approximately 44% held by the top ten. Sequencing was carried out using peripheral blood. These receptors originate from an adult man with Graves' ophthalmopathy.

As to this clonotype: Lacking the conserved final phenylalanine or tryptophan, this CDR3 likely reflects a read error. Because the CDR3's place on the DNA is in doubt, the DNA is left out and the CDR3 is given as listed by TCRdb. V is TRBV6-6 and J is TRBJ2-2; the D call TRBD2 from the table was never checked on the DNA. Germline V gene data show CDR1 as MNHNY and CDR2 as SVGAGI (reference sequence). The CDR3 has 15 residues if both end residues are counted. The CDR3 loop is CAISERTPEHRGAVV.

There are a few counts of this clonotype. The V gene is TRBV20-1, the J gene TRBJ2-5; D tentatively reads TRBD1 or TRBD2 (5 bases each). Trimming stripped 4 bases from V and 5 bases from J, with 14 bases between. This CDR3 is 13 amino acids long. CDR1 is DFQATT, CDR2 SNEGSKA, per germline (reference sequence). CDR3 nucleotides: TGCAGTGCTATACAGTTAGGGGAGGAGACCCAGTACTTC. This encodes CSAIQLGEETQYF.

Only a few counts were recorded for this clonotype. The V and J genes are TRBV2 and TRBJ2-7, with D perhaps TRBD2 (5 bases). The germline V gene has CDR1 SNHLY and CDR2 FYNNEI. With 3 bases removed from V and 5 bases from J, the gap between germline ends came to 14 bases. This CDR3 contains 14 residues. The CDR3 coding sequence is TGTGCCAGCAGTGAGCAACCGGGGTTTGACGAGCAGTACTTC. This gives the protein CASSEQPGFDEQYF.

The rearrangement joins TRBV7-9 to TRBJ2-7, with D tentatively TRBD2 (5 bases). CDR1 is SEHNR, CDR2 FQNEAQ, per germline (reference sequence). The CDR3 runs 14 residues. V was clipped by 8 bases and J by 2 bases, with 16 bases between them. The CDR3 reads CASSPPRAAYEQYF. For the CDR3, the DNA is TGTGCCAGCTCCCCTCCGAGGGCAGCCTACGAGCAGTACTTC.

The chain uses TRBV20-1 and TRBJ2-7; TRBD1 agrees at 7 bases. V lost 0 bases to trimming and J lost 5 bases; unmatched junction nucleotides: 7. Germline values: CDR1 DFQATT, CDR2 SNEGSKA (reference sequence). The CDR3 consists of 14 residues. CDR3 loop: CSARDREGGHEQYF. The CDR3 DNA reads TGCAGTGCTAGAGATCGGGAAGGGGGCCACGAGCAGTACTTC.

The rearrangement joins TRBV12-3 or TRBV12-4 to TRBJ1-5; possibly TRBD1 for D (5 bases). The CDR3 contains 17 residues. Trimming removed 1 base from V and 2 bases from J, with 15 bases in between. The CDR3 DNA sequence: TGTGCCAGCAGTTTAGACCCTGGGGGAAGTGGCAATCAGCCCCAGCATTTT. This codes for CASSLDPGGSGNQPQHF.

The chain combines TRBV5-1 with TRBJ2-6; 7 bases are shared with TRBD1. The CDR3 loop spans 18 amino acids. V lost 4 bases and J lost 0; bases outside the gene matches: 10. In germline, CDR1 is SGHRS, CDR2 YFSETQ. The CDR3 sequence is CASSLSGTASSGANVLTF. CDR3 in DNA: TGCGCCAGCAGCCTGAGTGGGACAGCCAGCTCTGGGGCCAACGTCCTGACTTTC.

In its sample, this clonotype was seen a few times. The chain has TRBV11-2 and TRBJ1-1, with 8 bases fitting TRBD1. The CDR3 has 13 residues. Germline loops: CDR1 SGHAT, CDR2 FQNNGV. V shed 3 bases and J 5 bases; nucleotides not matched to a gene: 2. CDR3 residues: CASSFDRGTEAFF. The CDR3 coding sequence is TGTGCCAGCAGCTTCGACAGGGGAACTGAAGCTTTCTTT.